The present entry profiles one TCR beta chain with its context. Its antigen is not identified. The sample originates from a study of vaccination effects on CD4 cells after COVID-19. Under the ViraFEST assay, PBMC were stimulated with viral peptide pools so that antigen-specific CD4+ T cells expanded. Sequencing was performed afterwards. CD4+ T cell isolation took place after 10 days of culture. All participants had two doses of either the BNT162b2 or mRNA-1273 vaccine. On both days 3 and 7, half of the culture medium was replaced with IL-2 medium. Using immunoSEQ multiplex PCR, the repertoire was profiled, and TCRdb retains in-frame clones only, with some absent. The data show 70,000 to 85,000 clones, approximately 82% seen once. The CDR3 runs 21 residues. Per the germline V gene, CDR1 is MGHRA and CDR2 is YSYEKL. Losses at the gene ends were 1 base for V and 0 bases for J; bases not matched to a gene: 13.

J is TRBJ2-6 and V is TRBV4-1, with TRBD1 matching over 9 bases. The TCR was taken from a human donor who received a COVID-19 vaccine. Specimen: CD4+ T cells from PBMCs cultured with HCoV-229E spike peptides, collected after COVID-19 vaccination. The CDR3 bases are TGCGCCAGCAGCCAAGGGGGTAAGCGGGGACAGGGTCTCTCTGGGGCCAACGTCCTGACTTTC. The encoded protein is CASSQGGKRGQGLSGANVLTF.